This T cell receptor (beta chain) was identified during a study of blood T cell repertoires in COVID-19. Sequenced by immunoSEQ multiplex PCR; TCRdb stores in-frame clones only, minus some. The repertoire holds 200,000 or so clones, with about 88% as singletons. Sequenced: peripheral blood. The clonotype originates from a man between 35 and 55 years old with active or convalescent COVID-19.

The CDR3 DNA is TGTGCCAGCAGCCCCCTCCGGGGGGTTAGCACCGGGGAGCTGTTTTTT. Its protein is CASSPLRGVSTGELFF. This chain uses TRBV11-2 with TRBJ2-2; TRBD2 agrees at 7 bases. V lost 5 bases, J lost 4 bases, and 10 bases stayed unmatched. There are 16 residues in the CDR3. Per the germline V gene, CDR1 is SGHAT and CDR2 is FQNNGV. The whole variable domain, remainder taken from reference TRBV11-2 and TRBJ2-2, is EAGVAQSPRYKIIEKRQSVAFWCNPISGHATLYWYQQILGQGPKLLIQFQNNGVVDDSQLPKDRFSAERLKGVDSTLKIQPAKLEDSAVYLCASSPLRGVSTGELFFGEGSRLTVL.